Described below is a single T cell receptor (beta chain) sequence and its context. Its antigen is not yet known. Per-base qualities were not stored, and no clone one base away is much larger. The receptor library was made with the immunoSEQ multiplex PCR assay. Here the immuneACCESS table is served through TCRdb, limited to in-frame sequences with V and J called. Missing clones are a known gap in these copies; in checked studies unresolved V genes cover under half, and the rest lacks a known reason. For this sample the table gives some 70,000 clones, of which almost 95% were detected only once. Clones ranked in the top ten supply about 0.38% of the sample. After removal of 3 bases from V and 7 bases from J, the junction retains 15 bases not matched to a gene. Based on the germline V gene, the CDR1 and CDR2 sequences are SGDLS and YYNGEE. The CDR3 sequence holds 17 residues, the cysteine and phenylalanine included. Just CDR3 DNA is preserved here, 51 bases in frame from base 1.

This record belongs to a study of technical replicates of blood from several donors (dated 2017 in TCRdb). The sequenced sample consisted of T cells isolated from PBMCs. The chain joins TRBV9 to TRBJ2-1; 8 middle bases align to TRBD2. The sequence came from a human donor in good health. The CDR3 region reads CASSASWTQRGKNEQFF. The nucleotide sequence is given as TGTGCCAGCAGCGCCTCCTGGACCCAGCGGGGGAAAAATGAGCAGTTCTTC.